This TCR beta chain originates from a study of vaccination and CD4 T cells after COVID-19. For this clonotype: What it recognizes is unknown.

V lost 3 bases to trimming and J lost 6 bases; unmatched junction nucleotides: 5. The germline V gene encodes CDR1 DFQATT and CDR2 SNEGSKA (reference sequence). The CDR3 is made up of 14 amino acids. Cultured CD4+ T cells had their DNA profiled by the Oncomine TCR Beta short-read assay. TCRdb re-analysed the PCR reads in MiXCR, keeping a single row per CDR3 protein. This table has 11,000 or so distinct CDR3 sequences, approximately 49% appearing once. Treatment noted: approximately 9-day PBMC culture with coronavirus spike peptide pools or control peptides (ViraFEST assay). IL-2 at around 9.4 IU/ml and peptide pools at 9 to 10 ug/ml were added to PBMCs cultured at roughly 2.1 million per well. After culture for 9 to 10 days, isolation of CD4+ T cells was performed by negative selection.

Sequences were obtained from CD4+ T cells from blood, cultured in vitro. The chain links TRBV20-1 to TRBJ2-2, with 9 bases matching TRBD2. The sequence was obtained from a human donor who had recovered from COVID-19. The CDR3 DNA reads as TGCAGTGCTAGTCTAGCGGGAATGGCCGGGGAGCTGTTTTTT. Its protein is CSASLAGMAGELFF.